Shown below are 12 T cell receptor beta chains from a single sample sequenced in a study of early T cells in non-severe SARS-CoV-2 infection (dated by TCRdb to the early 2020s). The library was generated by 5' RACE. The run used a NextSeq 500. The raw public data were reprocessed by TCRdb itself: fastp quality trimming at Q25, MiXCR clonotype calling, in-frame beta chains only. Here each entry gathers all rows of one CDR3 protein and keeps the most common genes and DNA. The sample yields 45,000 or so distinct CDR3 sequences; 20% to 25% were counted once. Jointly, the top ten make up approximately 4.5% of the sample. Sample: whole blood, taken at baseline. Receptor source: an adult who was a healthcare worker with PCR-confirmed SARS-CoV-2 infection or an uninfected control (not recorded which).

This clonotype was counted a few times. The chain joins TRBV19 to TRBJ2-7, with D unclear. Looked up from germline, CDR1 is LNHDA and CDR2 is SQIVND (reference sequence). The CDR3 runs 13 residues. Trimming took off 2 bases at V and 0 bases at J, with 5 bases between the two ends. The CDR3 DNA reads TGTGCCAGTAGTATAAGCTACTCCTACGAGCAGTACTTC. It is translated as CASSISYSYEQYF.

The CDR3 here is CASSLKRLAGVETQYF. In DNA, the CDR3 is TGTGCCAGCAGCTTAAAACGACTAGCGGGGGTAGAGACCCAGTACTTC. The gene calls are TRBV7-8 and TRBJ2-5; 12 bases match TRBD2. Per the germline V gene, CDR1 is SGHVS and CDR2 is FQNEAQ. V was pared by 2 bases and J by 4 bases, with 5 bases of the junction left unmatched. The CDR3 is made up of 16 amino acids. The entire variable domain, with the rest obtained from reference TRBV7-8 and TRBJ2-5, is as follows: GAGVSQSPRYKVAKRGQDVALRCDPISGHVSLFWYQQALGQGPEFLTYFQNEAQLDKSGLPSDRFFAERPEGSVSTLKIQRTQQEDSAVYLCASSLKRLAGVETQYFGPGTRLLVL.

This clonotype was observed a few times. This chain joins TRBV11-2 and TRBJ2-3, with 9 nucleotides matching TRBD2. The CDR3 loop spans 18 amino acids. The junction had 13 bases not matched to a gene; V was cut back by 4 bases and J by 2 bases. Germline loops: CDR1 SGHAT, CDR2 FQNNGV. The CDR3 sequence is CASSSEGVAGANTDTQYF. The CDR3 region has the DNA TGTGCCAGCAGCTCCGAGGGAGTAGCGGGGGCCAACACAGATACGCAGTATTTT.

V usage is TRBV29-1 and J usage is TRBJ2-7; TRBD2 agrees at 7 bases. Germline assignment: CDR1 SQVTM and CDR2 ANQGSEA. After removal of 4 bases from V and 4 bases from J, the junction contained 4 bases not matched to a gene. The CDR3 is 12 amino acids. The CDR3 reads CSVVSGVYEQYF. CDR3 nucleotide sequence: TGCAGCGTTGTAAGCGGGGTTTACGAGCAGTACTTC.

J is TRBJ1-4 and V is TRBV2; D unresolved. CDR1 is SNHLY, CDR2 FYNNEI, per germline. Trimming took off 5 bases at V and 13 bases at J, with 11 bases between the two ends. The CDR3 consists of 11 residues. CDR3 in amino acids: CASSTPSGLFF. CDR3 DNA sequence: TGTGCCAGCAGTACTCCCTCCGGACTGTTTTTT.

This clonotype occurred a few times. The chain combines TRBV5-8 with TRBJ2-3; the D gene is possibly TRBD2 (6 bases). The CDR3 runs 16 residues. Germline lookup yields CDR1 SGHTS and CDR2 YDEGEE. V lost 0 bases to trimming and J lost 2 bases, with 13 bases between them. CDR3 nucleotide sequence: TGTGCCAGCAGCTTGGTTGGGACTGGGGACACAGATACGCAGTATTTT. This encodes CASSLVGTGDTDTQYF.

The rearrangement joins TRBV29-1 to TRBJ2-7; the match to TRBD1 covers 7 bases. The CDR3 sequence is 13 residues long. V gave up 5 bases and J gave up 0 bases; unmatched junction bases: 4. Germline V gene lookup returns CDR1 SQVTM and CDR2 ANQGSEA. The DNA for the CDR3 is TGCAGCGTTCGGACAGGAGCCTCCTACGAGCAGTACTTC. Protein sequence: CSVRTGASYEQYF.

Here the CDR3 DNA reads TGCAGTGCTCGTCCCGGGACTTCGAGTTGGGACACTGAAGCTTTCTTT. It translates to CSARPGTSSWDTEAFF. This chain connects TRBV20-1 to TRBJ1-1, with D perhaps matching TRBD1 (5 bases). The length of the CDR3 is 16 residues. CDR1 DFQATT and CDR2 SNEGSKA come from the germline V gene (reference sequence). V was shortened by 5 bases and J by 3 bases, with 22 bases between the two germline ends.

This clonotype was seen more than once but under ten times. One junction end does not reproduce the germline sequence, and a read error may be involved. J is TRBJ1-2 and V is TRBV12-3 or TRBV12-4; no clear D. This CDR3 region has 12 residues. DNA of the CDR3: TGTGCCAGCAGTCTAGCTAACTATGGCTACACCTTC. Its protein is CASSLANYGYTF.

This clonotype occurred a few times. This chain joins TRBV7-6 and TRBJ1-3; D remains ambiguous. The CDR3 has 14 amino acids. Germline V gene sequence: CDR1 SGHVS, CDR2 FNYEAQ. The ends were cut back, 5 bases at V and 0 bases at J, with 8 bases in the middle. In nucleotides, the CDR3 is TGTGCCAGCAGCAATTCACGCTCTGGAAACACCATATATTTT. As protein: CASSNSRSGNTIYF.

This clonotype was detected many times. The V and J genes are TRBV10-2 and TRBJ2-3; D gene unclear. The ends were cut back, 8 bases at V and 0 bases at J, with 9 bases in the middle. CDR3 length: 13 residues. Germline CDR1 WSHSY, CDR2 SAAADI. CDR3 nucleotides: TGCGCCAGCTCTACTGGGAGCACAGATACGCAGTATTTT. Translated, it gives CASSTGSTDTQYF.

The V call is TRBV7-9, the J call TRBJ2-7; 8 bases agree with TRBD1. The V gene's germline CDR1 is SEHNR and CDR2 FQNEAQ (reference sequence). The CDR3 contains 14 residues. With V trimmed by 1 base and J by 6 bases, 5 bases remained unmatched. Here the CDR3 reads CASSLGGQGSEQYF. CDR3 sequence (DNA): TGTGCCAGCAGCTTAGGAGGACAGGGAAGCGAGCAGTACTTC. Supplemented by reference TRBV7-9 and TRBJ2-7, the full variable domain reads DTGVSQNPRHKITKRGQNVTFRCDPISEHNRLYWYRQTLGQGPEFLTYFQNEAQLEKSRLLSDRFSAERPKGSFSTLEIQRTEQGDSAMYLCASSLGGQGSEQYFGPGTRLTVT.